This T cell receptor beta chain stems from a study of cytomegalovirus exposure and HLA in healthy donors. About the study: From about 180 million T cells, an earlier analysis saw around 120 million unique TCR beta sequences.

PCR primers comprised 60 Vbeta and 13 Jbeta primers. Sequenced by immunoSEQ multiplex PCR; TCRdb stores in-frame clones only, minus some. This sample has about 230,000 clones; around 80% occur once, and the top ten carry approximately 0.49%. The V gene lost 4 bases and the J gene lost 0 bases, with 11 bases spanning the gap. Germline lookup yields CDR1 SGDLS and CDR2 YYNGEE. This CDR3 has 14 amino acids. The chain links TRBV9 to TRBJ2-7, with D tentatively TRBD1 (6 bases). The material sequenced was PBMCs. The TCR sequence derives from a boy aged 5-17 years in good health and CMV-seronegative. The CDR3 sequence: CASSTPDSSYEQYF. CDR3 in DNA: TGTGCCAGCAGCACACCGGACAGCTCCTACGAGCAGTACTTC.